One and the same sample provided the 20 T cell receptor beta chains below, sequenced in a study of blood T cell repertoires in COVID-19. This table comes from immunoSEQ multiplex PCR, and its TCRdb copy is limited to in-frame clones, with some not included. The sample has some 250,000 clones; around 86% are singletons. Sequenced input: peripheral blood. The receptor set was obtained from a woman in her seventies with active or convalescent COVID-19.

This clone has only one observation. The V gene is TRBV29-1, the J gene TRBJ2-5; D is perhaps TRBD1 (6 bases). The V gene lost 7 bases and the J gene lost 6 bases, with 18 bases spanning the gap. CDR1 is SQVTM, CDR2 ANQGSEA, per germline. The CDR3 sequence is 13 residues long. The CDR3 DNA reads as TGCAGCGCGCTGAGGGGGTCGGGGAAGACCCAGTACTTC. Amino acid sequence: CSALRGSGKTQYF.

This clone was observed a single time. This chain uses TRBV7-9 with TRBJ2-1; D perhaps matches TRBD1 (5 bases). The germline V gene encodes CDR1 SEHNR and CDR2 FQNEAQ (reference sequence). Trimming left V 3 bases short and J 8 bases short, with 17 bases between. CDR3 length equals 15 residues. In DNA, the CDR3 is TGTGCCAGCAGCTTTTCCTCACGTCAGGGTTATGAGCAGTTCTTC. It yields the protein CASSFSSRQGYEQFF. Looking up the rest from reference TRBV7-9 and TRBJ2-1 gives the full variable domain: DTGVSQNPRHKITKRGQNVTFRCDPISEHNRLYWYRQTLGQGPEFLTYFQNEAQLEKSRLLSDRFSAERPKGSFSTLEIQRTEQGDSAMYLCASSFSSRQGYEQFFGPGTRLTVL.

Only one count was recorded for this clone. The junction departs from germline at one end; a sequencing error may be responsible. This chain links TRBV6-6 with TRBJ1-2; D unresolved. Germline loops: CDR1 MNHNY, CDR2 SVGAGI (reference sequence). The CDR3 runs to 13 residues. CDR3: CLSGPTKNYGYTF. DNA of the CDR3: TGCCTTAGTGGTCCTACTAAGAACTATGGCTACACCTTC.

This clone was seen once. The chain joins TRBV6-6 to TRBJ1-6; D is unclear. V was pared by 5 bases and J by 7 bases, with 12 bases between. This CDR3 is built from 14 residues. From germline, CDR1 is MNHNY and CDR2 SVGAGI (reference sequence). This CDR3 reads CASSPPGSNSPLHF. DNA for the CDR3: TGTGCCAGCAGTCCCCCCGGGAGCAATTCACCCCTCCACTTT.

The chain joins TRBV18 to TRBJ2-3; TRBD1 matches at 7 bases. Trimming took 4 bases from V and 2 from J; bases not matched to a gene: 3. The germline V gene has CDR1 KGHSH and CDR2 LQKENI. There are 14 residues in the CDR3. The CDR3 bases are TGTGCCAGCTCACGAGGACAGGACACAGATACGCAGTATTTT. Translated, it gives CASSRGQDTDTQYF. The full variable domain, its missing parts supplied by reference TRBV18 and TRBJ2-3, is NAGVMQNPRHLVRRRGQEARLRCSPMKGHSHVYWYRQLPEEGLKFMVYLQKENIIDESGMPKERFSAEFPKEGPSILRIQQVVRGDSAAYFCASSRGQDTDTQYFGPGTRLTVL.

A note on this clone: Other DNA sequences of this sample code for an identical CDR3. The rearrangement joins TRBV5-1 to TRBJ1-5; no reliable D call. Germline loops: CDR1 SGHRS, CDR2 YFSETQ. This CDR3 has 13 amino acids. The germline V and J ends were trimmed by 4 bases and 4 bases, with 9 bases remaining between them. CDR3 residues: CASSLDGNQPQHF. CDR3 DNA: TGCGCCAGCAGCCTGGACGGGAATCAGCCCCAGCATTTT.

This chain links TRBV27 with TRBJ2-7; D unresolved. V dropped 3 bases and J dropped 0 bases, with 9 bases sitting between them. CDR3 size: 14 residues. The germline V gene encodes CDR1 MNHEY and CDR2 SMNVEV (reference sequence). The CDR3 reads CASSFKPYSYEQYF. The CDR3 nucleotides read TGTGCCAGCAGTTTCAAGCCCTACTCCTACGAGCAGTACTTC.

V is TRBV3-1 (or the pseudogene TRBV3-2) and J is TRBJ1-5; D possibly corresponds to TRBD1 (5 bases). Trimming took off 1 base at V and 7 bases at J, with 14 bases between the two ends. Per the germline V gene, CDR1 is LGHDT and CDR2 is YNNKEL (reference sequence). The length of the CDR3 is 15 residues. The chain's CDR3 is CASSQGIGGEQPQHF. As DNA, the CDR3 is TGTGCCAGCAGCCAAGGTATCGGGGGAGAACAGCCCCAGCATTTT.

This chain's CDR3 is CASSDAQGTTGNTIYF. CDR3 bases: TGTGCCAGCAGTGATGCGCAGGGGACTACTGGAAACACCATATATTTT. The chain links TRBV6-1 to TRBJ1-3, with D perhaps matching TRBD1 (6 bases). CDR3 length equals 16 residues. V was clipped by 3 bases and J by 2 bases, with 14 bases between them. Germline lookup yields CDR1 MNHNS and CDR2 SASEGT.

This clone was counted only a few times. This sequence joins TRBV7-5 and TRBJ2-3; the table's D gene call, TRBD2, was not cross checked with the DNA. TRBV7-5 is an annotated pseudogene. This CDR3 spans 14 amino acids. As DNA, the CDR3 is TGTGCCAGAAGCGGCTCCAAGAGGACAGATACGCAGTATTTT. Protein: CARSGSKRTDTQYF.

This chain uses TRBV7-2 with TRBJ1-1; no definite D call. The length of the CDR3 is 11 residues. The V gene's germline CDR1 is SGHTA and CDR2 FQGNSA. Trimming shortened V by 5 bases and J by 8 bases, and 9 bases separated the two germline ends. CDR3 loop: CASSPQREAFF. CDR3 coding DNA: TGTGCCAGCAGCCCCCAGAGGGAAGCTTTCTTT.

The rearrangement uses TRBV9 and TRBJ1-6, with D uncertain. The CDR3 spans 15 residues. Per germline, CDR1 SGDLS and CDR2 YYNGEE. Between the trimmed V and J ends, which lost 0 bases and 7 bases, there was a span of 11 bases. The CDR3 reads CASSVGGPGNSPLHF. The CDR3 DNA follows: TGTGCCAGCAGCGTAGGTGGGCCTGGGAATTCACCCCTCCACTTT.

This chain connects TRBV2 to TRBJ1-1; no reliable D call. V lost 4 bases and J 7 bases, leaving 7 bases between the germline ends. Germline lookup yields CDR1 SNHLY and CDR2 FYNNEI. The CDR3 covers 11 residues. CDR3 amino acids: CASSGRIEAFF. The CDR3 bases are TGTGCCAGCAGTGGCAGGATTGAAGCTTTCTTT.

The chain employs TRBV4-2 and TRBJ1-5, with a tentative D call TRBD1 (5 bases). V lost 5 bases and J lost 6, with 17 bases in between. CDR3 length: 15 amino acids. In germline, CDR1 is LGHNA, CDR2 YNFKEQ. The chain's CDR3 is CASSEVGAGPQPQHF. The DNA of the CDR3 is TGTGCCAGCAGCGAAGTTGGGGCAGGTCCTCAGCCCCAGCATTTT.

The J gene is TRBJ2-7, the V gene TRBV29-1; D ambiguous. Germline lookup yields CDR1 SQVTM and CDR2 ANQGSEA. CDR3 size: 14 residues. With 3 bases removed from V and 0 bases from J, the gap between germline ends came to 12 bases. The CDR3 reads CSVDKAPSSYEQYF. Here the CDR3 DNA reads TGCAGCGTTGATAAAGCGCCGAGCTCCTACGAGCAGTACTTC.

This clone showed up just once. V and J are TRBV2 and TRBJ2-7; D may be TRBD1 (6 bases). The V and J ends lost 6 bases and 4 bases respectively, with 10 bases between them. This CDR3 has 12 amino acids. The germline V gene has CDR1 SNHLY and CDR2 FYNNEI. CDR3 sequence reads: CASRVQGYEQYF. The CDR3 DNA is TGTGCCAGCAGAGTACAGGGTTACGAGCAGTACTTC.

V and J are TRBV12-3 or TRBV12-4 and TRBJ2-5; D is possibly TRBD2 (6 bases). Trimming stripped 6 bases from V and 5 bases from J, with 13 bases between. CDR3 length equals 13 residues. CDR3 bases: TGTGCCAGCAGCCCCGAAGGGAGGGAGACCCAGTACTTC. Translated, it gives CASSPEGRETQYF.

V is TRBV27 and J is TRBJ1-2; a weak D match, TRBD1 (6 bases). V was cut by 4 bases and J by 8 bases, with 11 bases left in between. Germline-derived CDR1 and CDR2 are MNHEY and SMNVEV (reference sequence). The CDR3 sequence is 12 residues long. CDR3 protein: CASSSTGKGYTF. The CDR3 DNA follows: TGTGCCAGCAGTTCCACAGGGAAAGGCTACACCTTC.

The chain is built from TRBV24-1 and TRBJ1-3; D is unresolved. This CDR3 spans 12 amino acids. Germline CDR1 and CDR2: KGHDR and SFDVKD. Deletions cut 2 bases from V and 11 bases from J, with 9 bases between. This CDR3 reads CATSDYGGSIYF. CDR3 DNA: TGTGCCACCAGTGATTACGGCGGTTCCATATATTTT.

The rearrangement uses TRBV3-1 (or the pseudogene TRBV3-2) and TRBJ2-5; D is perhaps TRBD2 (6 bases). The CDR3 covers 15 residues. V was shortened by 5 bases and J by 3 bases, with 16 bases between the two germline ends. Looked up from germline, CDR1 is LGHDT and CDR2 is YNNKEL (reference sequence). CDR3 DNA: TGTGCCAGCAGCTTCCTCGGAGCGGGCGAAGAGACCCAGTACTTC. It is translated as CASSFLGAGEETQYF.